Each of the 31 T cell receptor beta chains below was sequenced from the same sample in a study of circulating and synovial CD4+ cells in juvenile arthritis. The repertoire was sequenced with immunoSEQ multiplex PCR; TCRdb's copy has only in-frame clones and lacks some. The data hold about 33,000 clones, with roughly 96% observed a single time. The sequencing sample was made of CD4+ T cells from blood. The receptors originated from a human donor with juvenile idiopathic arthritis.

The CDR3 sequence is CASSPPSGQETQYF. The CDR3 DNA reads TGTGCCAGCTCACCACCTAGCGGCCAAGAGACCCAGTACTTC. V usage is TRBV18 and J usage is TRBJ2-5, with a tentative D call TRBD2 (6 bases). This CDR3 comprises 14 residues. Germline V gene sequence: CDR1 KGHSH, CDR2 LQKENI. V lost 0 bases and J 1 base, leaving 6 bases between the germline ends. Variable domain in full (rest from reference TRBV18 and TRBJ2-5): NAGVMQNPRHLVRRRGQEARLRCSPMKGHSHVYWYRQLPEEGLKFMVYLQKENIIDESGMPKERFSAEFPKEGPSILRIQQVVRGDSAAYFCASSPPSGQETQYFGPGTRLLVL.

The chain carries TRBV7-8 and TRBJ2-5, with D perhaps matching TRBD1 (6 bases). This CDR3 region has 13 residues. Trimming stripped 5 bases from V and 4 bases from J, with 11 bases between. CDR1 and CDR2 from the germline V gene are SGHVS and FQNEAQ. CDR3 in DNA: TGTGCCAGCAGCCGTCTACAGGGAGAGACCCAGTACTTC. This codes for CASSRLQGETQYF.

The rearrangement joins TRBV7-2 to TRBJ2-5; no clear D gene. Trimming shortened V by 5 bases and J by 7 bases, and 8 bases separated the two germline ends. The CDR3 sequence is 11 residues long. Looked up from germline, CDR1 is SGHTA and CDR2 is FQGNSA. The DNA for the CDR3 is TGTGCCAGCAGCCTAGTATGGACCCAGTACTTC. This translates into CASSLVWTQYF.

This clone was seen once. This chain connects TRBV7-2 to TRBJ1-5; D perhaps matches TRBD1 (6 bases). Trimming took 5 bases from V and 1 from J, leaving 12 bases between them. There are 15 residues in the CDR3. Germline V lookup: CDR1 SGHTA, CDR2 FQGNSA. The CDR3 loop is CASSVTTGSNQPQHF. CDR3 sequence (DNA): TGTGCCAGCAGCGTGACTACAGGGAGCAATCAGCCCCAGCATTTT.

This chain connects TRBV19 to TRBJ2-5; 8 bases line up with TRBD2. The last part of the DNA fits TRBJ2-7 better; the J call may be wrong. Germline V lookup: CDR1 LNHDA, CDR2 SQIVND (reference sequence). The CDR3 contains 15 residues. CDR3 amino acids: CASSSYSGGSYEQYF. The DNA for the CDR3 is TGTGCCAGTAGTTCATACAGCGGGGGTTCCTACGAGCAGTACTTC.

This chain uses TRBV14 with TRBJ2-7; D may be TRBD2 (7 bases). The CDR3 consists of 15 residues. Trimming stripped 4 bases from V and 5 bases from J, with 18 bases between. CDR1 is SGHDN and CDR2 is FVKESK in the germline V gene. CDR3 sequence (DNA): TGTGCCAGCAGCCTTGGAGGGGGGGCGAAAAACGAGCAGTACTTC. Protein: CASSLGGGAKNEQYF.

The rearrangement joins TRBV7-8 to TRBJ1-2; 9 nucleotides match TRBD1. Germline V gene data show CDR1 as SGHVS and CDR2 as FQNEAQ. This CDR3 contains 14 residues. The trim removed 5 bases at V and 9 bases at J, leaving 10 bases unmatched. CDR3 residues: CASSTTPGQGSYTF. CDR3 nucleotides: TGTGCCAGCAGCACAACACCGGGACAGGGAAGCTACACCTTC. The full variable domain, completed using reference TRBV7-8 and TRBJ1-2, is GAGVSQSPRYKVAKRGQDVALRCDPISGHVSLFWYQQALGQGPEFLTYFQNEAQLDKSGLPSDRFFAERPEGSVSTLKIQRTQQEDSAVYLCASSTTPGQGSYTFGSGTRLTVV.

Details on this clone: The junction shows a germline mismatch at one end, possibly a read error. Other DNA sequences of this sample code for an identical CDR3. The rearrangement uses TRBV4-3 and TRBJ1-6; D perhaps matches TRBD1 (6 bases). Germline V gene lookup returns CDR1 LGHNA and CDR2 YSLEER. CDR3 size: 18 residues. The CDR3 protein is CASSQDGPWTVINSPLHF. DNA for the CDR3: TGCGCCAGCAGCCAAGATGGACCCTGGACAGTTATTAATTCCCCCCTCCACTTT.

This clone was detected once. J is TRBJ1-2 and V is TRBV19; D is possibly TRBD1 (5 bases). Trimming pared 7 bases from V and 8 bases from J, leaving 14 bases between. The germline gives CDR1 LNHDA, CDR2 SQIVND (reference sequence). This CDR3 comprises 12 residues. As DNA, the CDR3 is TGTGCCAGTACCCCAAGGGGTGGGGGCTACACCTTC. It yields the protein CASTPRGGGYTF.

The rearrangement links TRBV4-3 to TRBJ2-1, with 7 bases fitting TRBD1. Germline trimming cut 1 base from V and 10 bases from J; bases unmatched to any gene: 7. Germline V gives CDR1 LGHNA, CDR2 YSLEER. The CDR3 is made up of 14 amino acids. CDR3 amino acids: CASSQVGTAREQFF. The CDR3 DNA reads as TGCGCCAGCAGCCAAGTAGGGACAGCTAGGGAGCAGTTCTTC.

A word on this clone: Other DNA sequences in this sample translate to the same CDR3. The J gene is TRBJ1-6, the V gene TRBV28; D not resolved. Germline CDR1 and CDR2: MDHEN and SYDVKM. The ends were cut back, 11 bases at V and 6 bases at J, with 14 bases in the middle. This CDR3 region has 13 residues. The CDR3, as DNA: TGTGCCCCCGGCGGAGGGCTTAATTCACCCCTCCACTTT. This translates into CAPGGGLNSPLHF.

On this clone: A read error may account for a junction end that differs from germline. Different DNA sequences within this sample yield the same CDR3. The rearrangement links TRBV5-5 to TRBJ1-6; perhaps TRBD1 as D (6 bases). Germline V gene data show CDR1 as SGHKS and CDR2 as YYEKEE (reference sequence). CDR3 length: 14 amino acids. This chain's CDR3 is CASSRDTYNSPLHF. In DNA form, the CDR3 reads TGTGCCAGCAGCCGGGACACCTATAATTCCCCCCTCCACTTT.

CDR3 in amino acids: CASSLAEGALGGYTF. As DNA, the CDR3 is TGTGCCAGCAGCTTAGCTGAGGGGGCGCTGGGTGGCTACACCTTC. The gene calls are TRBV7-2 and TRBJ1-2; 7 positions agree with TRBD1. There are 15 residues in the CDR3. Trimming cost V 0 bases and J 7 bases; bases outside gene matches: 8. The germline V gene has CDR1 SGHTA and CDR2 FQGNSA.

The chain couples TRBV7-2 to TRBJ1-2; 10 bases line up with TRBD1. J lost 6 bases, V lost 4 bases, and 8 bases had no gene match. The CDR3 extends over 15 amino acids. CDR1 is SGHTA and CDR2 is FQGNSA in the germline V gene. CDR3 DNA sequence: TGTGCCAGCAGCTCTGACAGGGGGCGCTGGAATGGCTACACCTTC. As protein: CASSSDRGRWNGYTF.

This chain joins TRBV25-1 and TRBJ1-1; 8 bases line up with TRBD1. J gave up 0 bases and V 7 bases, and 1 base lay outside the gene matches. The CDR3 is made up of 13 amino acids. Germline CDR1 is MGHDK and CDR2 is SYGVNS. CDR3 coding DNA: TGTGCCAGCACAGGGGGCCTGAACACTGAAGCTTTCTTT. Protein: CASTGGLNTEAFF.

J is TRBJ1-4 and V is TRBV29-1, with a weak D call TRBD1 (5 bases). The V end was cut by 1 base, the J end by 10 bases, with 16 bases between. This CDR3 is built from 14 residues. The germline V gene has CDR1 SQVTM and CDR2 ANQGSEA. CDR3 protein: CSVEVGGGEGKLFF. The CDR3 DNA is TGCAGCGTTGAAGTGGGCGGGGGTGAGGGAAAACTGTTTTTT.

CDR3 DNA: TGTGCCAGCAGCCAAGATCTAAGGGGTTCCTACAATGAGCAGTTCTTC. This codes for CASSQDLRGSYNEQFF. This sequence joins TRBV4-2 and TRBJ2-1; weak D call: TRBD1 (5 bases). CDR1 is LGHNA, CDR2 YNFKEQ, per germline. The CDR3 is made up of 16 amino acids. Trimming shortened V by 0 bases and J by 1 base, and 10 bases separated the two germline ends.

This clone has just one count. J is TRBJ2-3 and V is TRBV27; D perhaps matches TRBD2 (7 bases). Trimming removed 5 bases from V and 2 bases from J, with 17 bases in between. The CDR3 is 16 amino acids. Germline CDR1 and CDR2: MNHEY and SMNVEV (reference sequence). The CDR3 reads CASSPTGGLATDTQYF. The DNA for the CDR3 is TGTGCCAGCAGTCCGACCGGGGGGCTGGCCACAGATACGCAGTATTTT.

The CDR3 nucleotides are TGCGCCAGCAGACGGGGGTTTACTGAAGCTTTCTTT. Its protein product is CASRRGFTEAFF. This rearrangement joins TRBV10-2 to TRBJ1-1, with D perhaps TRBD1 (5 bases). Germline CDR1 is WSHSY and CDR2 is SAAADI. The V end was cut by 6 bases, the J end by 5 bases, with 10 bases between. This CDR3 spans 12 amino acids.

The chain links TRBV28 to TRBJ2-7; possibly TRBD2 for D (6 bases). Germline V gene sequence: CDR1 MDHEN, CDR2 SYDVKM. The CDR3 has 13 residues. With 7 bases removed from V and 3 bases from J, the gap between germline ends came to 13 bases. CDR3 loop: CASTGMEGYEQYF. Here the CDR3 DNA reads TGTGCCAGCACAGGCATGGAGGGCTACGAGCAGTACTTC.

This chain joins TRBV6-1 and TRBJ2-7, with D perhaps TRBD2 (5 bases). Germline-derived CDR1 and CDR2 are MNHNS and SASEGT. The CDR3 consists of 12 residues. V was cut by 4 bases and J by 5 bases, with 9 bases left in between. The CDR3 is CASSVRGNEQYF. For the CDR3, the DNA is TGTGCCAGCAGTGTACGAGGGAACGAGCAGTACTTC.

In this sample, this clone turned up once. A junction boundary mismatches the germline segment, possibly from a read error. The V call is TRBV7-9, the J call TRBJ1-1; the D is unclear. CDR3 length: 15 residues. In germline, CDR1 is SEHNR, CDR2 FQNEAQ (reference sequence). The CDR3 here is CASSLALGPQTGAFF. CDR3 coding DNA: TGTGCCAGCAGCTTAGCGCTAGGCCCCCAAACTGGAGCTTTCTTT.

The chain is built from TRBV6-5 and TRBJ1-2; the D gene is possibly TRBD1 (5 bases). The CDR3 length is 16 residues. With 4 bases removed from V and 1 base from J, the gap between germline ends came to 16 bases. The germline V gene has CDR1 MNHEY and CDR2 SVGAGI. CDR3 coding DNA: TGTGCCAGCAGTTTTGGGGGGGGTAGGAGTAACTATGGCTACACCTTC. Its translation is CASSFGGGRSNYGYTF.

The chain's CDR3 is CASSSLAGVGTDTQYF. In nucleotides, the CDR3 is TGTGCCAGCAGTTCCTTAGCGGGGGTGGGCACAGATACGCAGTATTTT. This chain joins TRBV27 and TRBJ2-3; 9 bases match TRBD2. Germline V gene sequence: CDR1 MNHEY, CDR2 SMNVEV (reference sequence). The CDR3 extends over 16 amino acids. The ends lost 4 bases at V and 1 base at J; junction bases unmatched: 6.

This chain connects TRBV23-1 to TRBJ1-5; D may be TRBD1 (6 bases). TRBV23-1 is an open reading frame whose function is uncertain. Between the trimmed V and J ends, which lost 3 bases and 6 bases, there was a span of 18 bases. This CDR3 spans 16 amino acids. This CDR3 is CASSHIGGAWCQPQHF. CDR3 nucleotides: TGCGCCAGCAGTCACATCGGGGGGGCATGGTGTCAGCCCCAGCATTTT.

Here the CDR3 DNA reads TGTGCCAGCAGCCCGTTAACAGGGGACAGAAGAACCGGGGAGCTGTTTTTT. Amino acid sequence: CASSPLTGDRRTGELFF. The chain recombines TRBV11-1 with TRBJ2-2; 7 bases are a match to TRBD1. V shed 5 bases, J shed 5 bases, and the junction held 14 bases outside the gene matches. Germline V gene lookup returns CDR1 SGHAT and CDR2 FQDESV (reference sequence). CDR3 size: 17 residues.

This chain connects TRBV18 to TRBJ1-4; a possible D gene is TRBD1 (5 bases). Germline V gene sequence: CDR1 KGHSH, CDR2 LQKENI. Trimming pared 3 bases from V and 8 bases from J, leaving 16 bases between. The CDR3 contains 15 residues. The DNA for the CDR3 is TGTGCCAGCTCACCTACAGGCGGACCTGGGGAAAAACTGTTTTTT. This translates into CASSPTGGPGEKLFF.

V and J are TRBV6-6 and TRBJ1-5; D remains ambiguous. This CDR3 is 13 amino acids long. V lost 7 bases and J 0 bases, leaving 7 bases between the germline ends. From germline, CDR1 is MNHNY and CDR2 SVGAGI (reference sequence). CDR3 DNA sequence: TGTGCCAGCAACCGAGGTAGCAATCAGCCCCAGCATTTT. Its protein product is CASNRGSNQPQHF.

This clone has a single count. This rearrangement joins TRBV7-9 to TRBJ2-3; 7 nucleotides align to TRBD2. This CDR3 is 15 amino acids long. The junction had 3 bases not matched to a gene; V was cut back by 1 base and J by 2 bases. Germline-derived CDR1 and CDR2 are SEHNR and FQNEAQ (reference sequence). The CDR3 region has the DNA TGTGCCAGCAGCTTAGTGGCGGGAGACACAGATACGCAGTATTTT. Protein sequence: CASSLVAGDTDTQYF.

The rearrangement uses TRBV27 and TRBJ1-5; maybe TRBD1 (5 bases). The V gene's germline CDR1 is MNHEY and CDR2 SMNVEV (reference sequence). The V and J ends lost 10 bases and 1 base respectively, with 17 bases between them. The CDR3 is 15 amino acids. The CDR3 loop is CAILRQGLSNQPQHF. CDR3 nucleotides: TGTGCCATTTTGCGTCAGGGACTAAGCAATCAGCCCCAGCATTTT.

This clone has only one observation. The chain is built from TRBV9 and TRBJ1-3; TRBD1 matches at 7 bases. Germline trimming cut 3 bases from V and 0 bases from J; bases unmatched to any gene: 9. Germline V gene sequence: CDR1 SGDLS, CDR2 YYNGEE. The CDR3 length is 17 residues. The CDR3 sequence is CASSARGPGFSGNTIYF. As DNA, the CDR3 is TGTGCCAGCAGCGCGAGGGGGCCAGGGTTCTCTGGAAACACCATATATTTT.